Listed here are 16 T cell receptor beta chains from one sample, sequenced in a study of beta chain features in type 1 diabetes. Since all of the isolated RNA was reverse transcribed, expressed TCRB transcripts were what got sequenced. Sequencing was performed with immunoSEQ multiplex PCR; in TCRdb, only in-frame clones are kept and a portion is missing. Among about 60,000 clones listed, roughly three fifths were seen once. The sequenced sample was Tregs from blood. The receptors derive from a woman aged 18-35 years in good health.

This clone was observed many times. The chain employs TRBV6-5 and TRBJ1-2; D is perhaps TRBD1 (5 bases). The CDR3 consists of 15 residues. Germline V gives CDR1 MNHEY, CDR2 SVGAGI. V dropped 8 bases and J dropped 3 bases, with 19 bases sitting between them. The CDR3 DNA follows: TGTGCCAGCCGCCGACTGGTGGGCAGGGACTATGGCTACACCTTC. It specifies CASRRLVGRDYGYTF.

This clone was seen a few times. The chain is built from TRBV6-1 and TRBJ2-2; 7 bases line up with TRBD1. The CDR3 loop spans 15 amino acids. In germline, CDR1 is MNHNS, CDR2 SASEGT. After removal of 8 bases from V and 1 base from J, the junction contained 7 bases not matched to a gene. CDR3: CASFSGTVNTGELFF. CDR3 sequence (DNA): TGTGCCAGCTTCTCTGGGACAGTGAACACCGGGGAGCTGTTTTTT.

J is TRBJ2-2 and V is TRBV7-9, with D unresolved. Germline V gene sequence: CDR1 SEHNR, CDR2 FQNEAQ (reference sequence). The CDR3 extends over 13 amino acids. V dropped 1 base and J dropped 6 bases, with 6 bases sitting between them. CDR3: CASSLVGSGELFF. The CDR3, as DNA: TGTGCCAGCAGCTTAGTCGGTTCCGGGGAGCTGTTTTTT.

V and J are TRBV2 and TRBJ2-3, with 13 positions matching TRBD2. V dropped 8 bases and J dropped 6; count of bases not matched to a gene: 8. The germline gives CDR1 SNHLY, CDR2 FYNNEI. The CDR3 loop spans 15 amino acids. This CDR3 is CASGKQGLAGDTQYF. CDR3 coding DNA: TGTGCCAGCGGGAAGCAGGGACTAGCGGGGGATACGCAGTATTTT.

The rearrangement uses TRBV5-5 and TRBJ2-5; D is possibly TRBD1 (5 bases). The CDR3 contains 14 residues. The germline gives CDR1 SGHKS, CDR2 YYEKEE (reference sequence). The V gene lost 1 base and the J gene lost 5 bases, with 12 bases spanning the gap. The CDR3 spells CASSLLPGSETQYF. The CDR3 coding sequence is TGTGCCAGCAGCTTGCTTCCAGGGTCGGAGACCCAGTACTTC.

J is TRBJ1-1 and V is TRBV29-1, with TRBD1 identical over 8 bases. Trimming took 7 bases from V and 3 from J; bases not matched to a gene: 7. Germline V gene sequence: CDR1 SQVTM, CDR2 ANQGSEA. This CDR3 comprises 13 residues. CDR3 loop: CSASDREDTEAFF. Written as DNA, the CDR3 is TGCAGCGCCTCGGACAGGGAGGACACTGAAGCTTTCTTT. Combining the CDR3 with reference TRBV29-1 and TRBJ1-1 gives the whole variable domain SAVISQKPSRDICQRGTSLTIQCQVDSQVTMMFWYRQQPGQSLTLIATANQGSEATYESGFVIDKFPISRPNLTFSTLTVSNMSPEDSSIYLCSASDREDTEAFFGQGTRLTVV.

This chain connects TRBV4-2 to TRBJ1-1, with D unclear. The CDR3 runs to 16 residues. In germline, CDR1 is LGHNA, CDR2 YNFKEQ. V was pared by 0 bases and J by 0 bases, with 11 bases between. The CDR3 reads CASSQEGETMNTEAFF. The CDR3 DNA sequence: TGTGCCAGCAGCCAAGAAGGTGAGACAATGAACACTGAAGCTTTCTTT.

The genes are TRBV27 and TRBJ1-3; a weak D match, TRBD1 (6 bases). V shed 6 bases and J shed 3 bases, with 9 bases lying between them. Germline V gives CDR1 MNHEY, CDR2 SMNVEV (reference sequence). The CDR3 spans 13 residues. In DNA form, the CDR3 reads TGTGCCAGCAGGGAGACAGGTGGAAACACCATATATTTT. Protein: CASRETGGNTIYF.

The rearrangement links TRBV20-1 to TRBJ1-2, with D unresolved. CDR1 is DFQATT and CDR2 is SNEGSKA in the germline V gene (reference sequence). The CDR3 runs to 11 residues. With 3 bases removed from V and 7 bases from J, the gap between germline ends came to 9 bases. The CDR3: CSASLGGGYTF. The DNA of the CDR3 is TGCAGTGCTAGCTTGGGAGGTGGCTACACCTTC.

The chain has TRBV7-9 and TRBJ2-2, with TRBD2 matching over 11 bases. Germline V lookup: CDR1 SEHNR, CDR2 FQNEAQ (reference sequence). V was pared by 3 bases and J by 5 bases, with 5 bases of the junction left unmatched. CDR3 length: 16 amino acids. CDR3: CASSLASGRITGELFF. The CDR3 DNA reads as TGTGCCAGCAGCTTGGCTAGCGGGAGGATTACCGGGGAGCTGTTTTTT.

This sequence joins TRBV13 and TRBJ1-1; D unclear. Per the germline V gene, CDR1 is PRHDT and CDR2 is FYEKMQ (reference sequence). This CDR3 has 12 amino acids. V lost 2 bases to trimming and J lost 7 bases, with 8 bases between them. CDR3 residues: CASSLMRDEAFF. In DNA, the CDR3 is TGTGCCAGCAGCTTAATGAGGGATGAAGCTTTCTTT.

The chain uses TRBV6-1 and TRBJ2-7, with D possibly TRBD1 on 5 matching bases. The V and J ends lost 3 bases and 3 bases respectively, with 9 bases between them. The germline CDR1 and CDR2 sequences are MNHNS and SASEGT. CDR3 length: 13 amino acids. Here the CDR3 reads CASSEDTLYEQYF. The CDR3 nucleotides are TGTGCCAGCAGTGAGGACACCCTCTACGAGCAGTACTTC.

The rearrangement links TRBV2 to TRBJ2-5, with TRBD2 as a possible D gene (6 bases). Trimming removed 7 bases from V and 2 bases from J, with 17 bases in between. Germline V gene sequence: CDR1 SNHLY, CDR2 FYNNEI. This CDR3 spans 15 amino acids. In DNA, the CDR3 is TGTGCCAGCACCGGGGCGGGACGGTCACAAGAGACCCAGTACTTC. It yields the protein CASTGAGRSQETQYF. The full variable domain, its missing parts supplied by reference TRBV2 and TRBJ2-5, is EPEVTQTPSHQVTQMGQEVILRCVPISNHLYFYWYRQILGQKVEFLVSFYNNEISEKSEIFDDQFSVERPDGSNFTLKIRSTKLEDSAMYFCASTGAGRSQETQYFGPGTRLLVL.

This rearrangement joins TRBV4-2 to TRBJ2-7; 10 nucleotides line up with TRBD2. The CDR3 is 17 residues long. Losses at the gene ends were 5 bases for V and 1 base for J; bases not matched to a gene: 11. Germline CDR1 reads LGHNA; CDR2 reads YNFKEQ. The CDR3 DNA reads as TGTGCCAGCAGCTCAAGGGAACCTAGCGGGGGTTCCTACGAGCAGTACTTC. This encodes CASSSREPSGGSYEQYF.

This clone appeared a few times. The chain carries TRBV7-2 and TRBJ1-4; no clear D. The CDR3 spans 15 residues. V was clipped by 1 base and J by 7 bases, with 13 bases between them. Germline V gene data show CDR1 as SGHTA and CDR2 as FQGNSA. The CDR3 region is CASSLGVAVGEKLFF. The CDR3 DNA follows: TGTGCCAGCAGCTTAGGAGTCGCGGTCGGTGAAAAACTGTTTTTT. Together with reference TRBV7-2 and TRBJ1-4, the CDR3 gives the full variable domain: GAGVSQSPSNKVTEKGKDVELRCDPISGHTALYWYRQSLGQGLEFLIYFQGNSAPDKSGLPSDRFSAERTGGSVSTLTIQRTQQEDSAVYLCASSLGVAVGEKLFFGSGTQLSVL.

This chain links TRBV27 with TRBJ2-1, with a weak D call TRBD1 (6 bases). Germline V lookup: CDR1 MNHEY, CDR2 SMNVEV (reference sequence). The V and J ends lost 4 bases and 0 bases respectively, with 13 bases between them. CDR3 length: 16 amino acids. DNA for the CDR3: TGTGCCAGCAGTTATACGGACAGTAGCTCCTACAATGAGCAGTTCTTC. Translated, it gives CASSYTDSSSYNEQFF.